This T cell receptor beta chain was obtained from a study of shared clonotypes between healthy human individuals. Study-level background: For every donor, three CD4 naive, three CD4 memory, two CD8 naive and one CD8 memory plates were used.

Whole-study findings and limits: When naive CD4 clonotypes were compared across four donors, 5% to 5.5% were shared. There were few donors, and this limited the genetic and exposure-history diversity represented.

Naive CD8 cells were CD45RO-negative, positively selected for CCR7, excluding terminally differentiated effector memory CD45RA+ cells. The CDR3 is made up of 14 amino acids. Germline V CDR1 and CDR2: GTSNPN, SVGIG (reference sequence). Trimming removed 0 bases at V and 5 bases at J, with 11 bases between. Every subset had its genomic DNA shared out evenly among several immunoSEQ plates. The repertoire was sequenced with immunoSEQ multiplex PCR; TCRdb's copy has only in-frame clones and lacks some. The sample has about 2.2 million clones, 90% to 95% seen once; the top ten hold more than 1.5%. A word on this clone: Antigen: not known.

The source material was naive CD8+ T cells from PBMCs. This chain joins TRBV30 and TRBJ1-5; tentatively, D is TRBD1 (6 bases). The receptor was isolated from a man between 18 and 35 years old in good health. Some clones in this sample may be carry-over from other donors' samples. Here the CDR3 reads CAWSVGGAYQPQHF. CDR3 DNA: TGTGCCTGGAGTGTGGGGGGGGCCTATCAGCCCCAGCATTTT.